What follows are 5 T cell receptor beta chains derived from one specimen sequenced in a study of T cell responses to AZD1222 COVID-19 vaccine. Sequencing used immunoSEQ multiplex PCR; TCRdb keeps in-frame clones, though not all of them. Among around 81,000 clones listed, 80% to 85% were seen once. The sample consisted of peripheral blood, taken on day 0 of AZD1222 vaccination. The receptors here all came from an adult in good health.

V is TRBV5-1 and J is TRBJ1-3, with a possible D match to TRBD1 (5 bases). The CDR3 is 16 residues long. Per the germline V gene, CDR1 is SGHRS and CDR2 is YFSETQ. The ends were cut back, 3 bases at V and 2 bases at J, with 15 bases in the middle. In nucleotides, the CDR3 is TGCGCCAGCAGCTCCGGGGGGGGTTTTGCTGGAAACACCATATATTTT. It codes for CASSSGGGFAGNTIYF. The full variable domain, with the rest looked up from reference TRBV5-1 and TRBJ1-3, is KAGVTQTPRYLIKTRGQQVTLSCSPISGHRSVSWYQQTPGQGLQFLFEYFSETQRNKGNFPGRFSGRQFSNSRSEMNVSTLELGDSALYLCASSSGGGFAGNTIYFGEGSWLTVV.

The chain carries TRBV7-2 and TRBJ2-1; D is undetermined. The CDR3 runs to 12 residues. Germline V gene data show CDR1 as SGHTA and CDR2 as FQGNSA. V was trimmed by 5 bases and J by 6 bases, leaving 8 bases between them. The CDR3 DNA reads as TGTGCCAGCAGCCCTGGTCCCAATGAGCAGTTCTTC. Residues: CASSPGPNEQFF.

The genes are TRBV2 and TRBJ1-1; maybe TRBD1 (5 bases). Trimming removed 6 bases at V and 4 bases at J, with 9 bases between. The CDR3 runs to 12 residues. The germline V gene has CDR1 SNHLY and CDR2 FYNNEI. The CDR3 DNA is TGTGCCAGCAGGGGGGAGGGCACTGAAGCTTTCTTT. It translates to CASRGEGTEAFF.

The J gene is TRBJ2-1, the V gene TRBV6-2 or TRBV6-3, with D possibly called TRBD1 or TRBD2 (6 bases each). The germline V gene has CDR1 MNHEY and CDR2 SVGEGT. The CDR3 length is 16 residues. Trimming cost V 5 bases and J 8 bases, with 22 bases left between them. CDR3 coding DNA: TGTGCCAGCAGTACGGGGGCGGACTACCGTTCGGATGAGCAGTTCTTC. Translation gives CASSTGADYRSDEQFF.

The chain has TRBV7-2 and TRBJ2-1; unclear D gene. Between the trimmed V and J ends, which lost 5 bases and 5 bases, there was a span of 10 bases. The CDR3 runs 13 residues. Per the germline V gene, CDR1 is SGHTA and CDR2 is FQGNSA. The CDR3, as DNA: TGTGCCAGCAGCCTAGGGCGGAACAATGAGCAGTTCTTC. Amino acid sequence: CASSLGRNNEQFF.